These 32 T cell receptor beta chains originate from one sample sequenced in a study of blood T cells in healthy people across ages. Combining a sample-barcoded 5' primer with a J-beta primer mix, a second PCR ran for 7 to 11 cycles. MiXCR, applied by TCRdb to the 5' RACE reads, yields one record per CDR3 protein. The repertoire includes about 680,000 distinct CDR3 sequences, 45% to 50% of them detected once, and around a third sits in the top ten. The sequenced sample was blood. These receptors all stem from a woman aged 60-75 years in good health.

The table lists this clonotype with a few counts. The V call is TRBV20-1, the J call TRBJ2-4, with 7 nucleotides matching TRBD2. The junction had 12 bases not matched to a gene; V was cut back by 6 bases and J by 4 bases. Germline V lookup: CDR1 DFQATT, CDR2 SNEGSKA (reference sequence). This CDR3 has 15 amino acids. This CDR3 is CSAGRAALGKNIQYF. CDR3 nucleotide sequence: TGCAGTGCGGGGAGGGCCGCTTTGGGGAAAAACATTCAGTACTTC.

Only a few counts were recorded for this clonotype. The chain recombines TRBV15 with TRBJ1-4; D unresolved. Germline CDR1 LNHNV, CDR2 YYDKDF (reference sequence). V lost 0 bases and J 7 bases, leaving 15 bases between the germline ends. The CDR3 is 16 residues long. DNA for the CDR3: TGTGCCACCAGCAGAGATCAGACCAGCCTTAGTGAAAAACTGTTTTTT. Its translation: CATSRDQTSLSEKLFF.

The chain's CDR3 is CASSSGLAGAPEQYF. Here the CDR3 DNA reads TGTGCCAGCAGCTCTGGACTAGCGGGAGCCCCCGAGCAGTACTTC. The chain recombines TRBV7-9 with TRBJ2-5, with TRBD2 matching 13 bases. The end of the DNA aligns better with TRBJ2-7, so the J call may be wrong. Per the germline V gene, CDR1 is SEHNR and CDR2 is FQNEAQ (reference sequence). The CDR3 loop spans 15 amino acids.

The rearrangement joins TRBV14 to TRBJ2-5, with TRBD1 as a possible D gene (5 bases). The CDR3 sequence is 14 residues long. The germline CDR1 and CDR2 sequences are SGHDN and FVKESK. V was trimmed by 4 bases and J by 5 bases, leaving 14 bases between them. This CDR3 reads CASSPKQVQETQYF. For the CDR3, the DNA is TGTGCCAGCAGCCCGAAACAGGTTCAGGAGACCCAGTACTTC.

With respect to this clonotype: A read error may be the cause here, since a much bigger clone is one base away. CDR3 nucleotide sequence: TGTGCCAGCAGCCGAGACAGTGATCCTAACTATGGCTACACCTTC. This encodes CASSRDSDPNYGYTF. The V gene is TRBV4-2, the J gene TRBJ1-2; D possibly corresponds to TRBD1 (5 bases). Looked up from germline, CDR1 is LGHNA and CDR2 is YNFKEQ. The V and J ends lost 4 bases and 0 bases respectively, with 12 bases between them. The CDR3 has 15 amino acids.

This clonotype was observed many times. This chain connects TRBV12-3 or TRBV12-4 to TRBJ2-4; 11 bases agree with TRBD1. V gave up 8 bases and J gave up 0 bases; unmatched junction bases: 12. This CDR3 region has 18 residues. The CDR3 sequence is CASSRTGGASVAKNIQYF. In DNA form, the CDR3 reads TGTGCCAGCTCCAGGACAGGGGGCGCATCTGTAGCCAAAAACATTCAGTACTTC.

This clonotype was detected ten times or more. V usage is TRBV7-8 and J usage is TRBJ2-7; 9 bases are a match to TRBD1. Per the germline V gene, CDR1 is SGHVS and CDR2 is FQNEAQ. With V trimmed by 8 bases and J by 3 bases, 5 bases remained unmatched. This CDR3 region has 13 residues. This CDR3 is CASHPGQGYEQYF. The CDR3 coding sequence is TGTGCCAGCCACCCGGGACAGGGCTACGAGCAGTACTTC.

J is TRBJ2-7 and V is TRBV20-1; 10 nucleotides align to TRBD1. V shed 5 bases and J 3 bases; nucleotides not matched to a gene: 7. Germline loops: CDR1 DFQATT, CDR2 SNEGSKA (reference sequence). This CDR3 comprises 14 residues. CDR3 bases: TGCAGTGCTTATTCGGGACAGGGGAACTACGAGCAGTACTTC. Translation: CSAYSGQGNYEQYF.

The CDR3 protein is CSARGQENTEAFF. In DNA, the CDR3 is TGCAGTGCTAGGGGACAGGAAAACACTGAAGCTTTCTTT. V and J are TRBV20-1 and TRBJ1-1; 8 positions agree with TRBD1. This CDR3 has 13 residues. Germline CDR1 reads DFQATT; CDR2 reads SNEGSKA (reference sequence). The ends lost 3 bases at V and 2 bases at J; junction bases unmatched: 2.

The J gene is TRBJ2-7, the V gene TRBV27; possibly TRBD1 or TRBD2 for D (5 bases each). Germline assignment: CDR1 MNHEY and CDR2 SMNVEV (reference sequence). V was pared by 4 bases and J by 3 bases, with 10 bases between. This CDR3 region has 13 residues. Here the CDR3 DNA reads TGTGCCAGCAGTTGGGACGCAGGCTACGAGCAGTACTTC. This encodes CASSWDAGYEQYF.

The chain recombines TRBV7-2 with TRBJ2-7; maybe TRBD1 (5 bases). V shed 5 bases and J shed 2 bases, with 10 bases lying between them. This CDR3 spans 13 amino acids. Germline V gene sequence: CDR1 SGHTA, CDR2 FQGNSA. CDR3 region: CASSVVGPYEQYF. The CDR3 nucleotides read TGTGCCAGCAGCGTAGTGGGGCCCTACGAGCAGTACTTC.

This chain connects TRBV28 to TRBJ2-1; 8 bases are shared with TRBD2. V trimming: 1 base; J trimming: 6 bases; junction bases outside the gene matches: 14. Germline CDR1 MDHEN, CDR2 SYDVKM. The CDR3 is 18 residues long. In nucleotides, the CDR3 is TGTGCCAGCAGTTTATCCCTACTCCTAGCGGGTAGAGGCAATGAGCAGTTCTTC. Its translation is CASSLSLLLAGRGNEQFF.

Comment on this clonotype: This may come from a read error, since a much larger clone is one base off. CDR3 DNA sequence: TGTGCCCGCAGCTGGACGGGAGTCTACGAGCAGTACTTC. Translation: CARSWTGVYEQYF. The rearrangement joins TRBV7-2 to TRBJ2-5, with a weak D call TRBD2 (6 bases). The J call may be wrong; the DNA end is better matched by TRBJ2-7. Germline V gene sequence: CDR1 SGHTA, CDR2 FQGNSA. This CDR3 spans 13 amino acids.

Comments on this clonotype: The germline gene is not matched at one end of the junction; a read error may be the cause. This sequence joins TRBV6-5 and TRBJ1-1; no definite D call. The germline CDR1 and CDR2 sequences are MNHEY and SVGAGI. This CDR3 spans 13 amino acids. CDR3 coding DNA: TGTGCCAGCAGCTCTCCAAGGGCCCCTGAGGCTTTCTTT. Translation gives CASSSPRAPEAFF.

V gene TRBV4-2 combines with J gene TRBJ1-5; D gene uncertain. V was trimmed by 0 bases and J by 5 bases, leaving 5 bases between them. Germline CDR1 LGHNA, CDR2 YNFKEQ. The CDR3 loop spans 13 amino acids. The CDR3 bases are TGTGCCAGCAGCCAAGATAGTCATCAGCCCCAGCATTTT. This sequence encodes CASSQDSHQPQHF.

The sample holds a few counts of this clonotype. CDR3 sequence: CASSRDSAYNEQFF. CDR3 nucleotides: TGTGCCAGCAGTCGGGACAGTGCCTACAATGAGCAGTTCTTC. This sequence joins TRBV6-6 and TRBJ2-1, with TRBD1 matching over 7 bases. The CDR3 sequence is 14 residues long. Per the germline V gene, CDR1 is MNHNY and CDR2 is SVGAGI (reference sequence). J gave up 2 bases and V 5 bases, and 3 bases lay outside the gene matches.

The chain is built from TRBV4-2 and TRBJ2-4, with a tentative D call TRBD1 (5 bases). Germline V gives CDR1 LGHNA, CDR2 YNFKEQ. Deletions cut 1 base from V and 1 base from J, with 8 bases between. This CDR3 comprises 15 residues. CDR3 loop: CASSQGQGAKNIQYF. In DNA, the CDR3 is TGTGCCAGCAGCCAAGGGCAGGGTGCCAAAAACATTCAGTACTTC.

V gene TRBV29-1 combines with J gene TRBJ2-5; D is ambiguous. This CDR3 has 13 residues. V shed 4 bases and J shed 2 bases, with 11 bases lying between them. Germline loops: CDR1 SQVTM, CDR2 ANQGSEA. The CDR3 loop is CSVAESRQETQYF. The DNA of the CDR3 is TGCAGCGTTGCAGAGTCCAGACAAGAGACCCAGTACTTC. Full variable domain (rest looked up from reference TRBV29-1 and TRBJ2-5): SAVISQKPSRDICQRGTSLTIQCQVDSQVTMMFWYRQQPGQSLTLIATANQGSEATYESGFVIDKFPISRPNLTFSTLTVSNMSPEDSSIYLCSVAESRQETQYFGPGTRLLVL.

The chain uses TRBV12-3 or TRBV12-4 and TRBJ2-1; 9 nucleotides match TRBD2. The CDR3 is made up of 15 amino acids. The V and J ends lost 2 bases and 5 bases, in that order; junction bases with no gene match: 4. For the CDR3, the DNA is TGTGCCAGCAGTTTAAGCGGGGGGAAGCACAATGAGCAGTTCTTC. This codes for CASSLSGGKHNEQFF.

V and J are TRBV6-1 and TRBJ1-1; D gene uncertain. V was clipped by 8 bases and J by 1 base, with 14 bases between them. Germline CDR1 and CDR2: MNHNS and SASEGT. The CDR3 has 14 residues. CDR3 sequence: CASRMEGSNTEAFF. The CDR3 DNA sequence: TGTGCCAGCCGCATGGAGGGATCGAACACTGAAGCTTTCTTT.

CDR3 coding DNA: TGCAGTGCTTTTCCACCAGGGGTAGAGACCCAGTACTTC. Protein: CSAFPPGVETQYF. This sequence joins TRBV20-1 and TRBJ2-5, with D perhaps matching TRBD1 (6 bases). V was cut by 5 bases and J by 4 bases, with 14 bases left in between. The CDR3 is 13 residues long. In germline, CDR1 is DFQATT, CDR2 SNEGSKA (reference sequence).

The rearrangement uses TRBV20-1 and TRBJ2-4; the D gene is possibly TRBD2 (5 bases). Matching the DNA end better, TRBJ2-7 makes the J call doubtful. This CDR3 spans 15 amino acids. Per the germline V gene, CDR1 is DFQATT and CDR2 is SNEGSKA (reference sequence). The CDR3 DNA follows: TGCAGTGCTGGCCGACTAAGACGGAGGACCTACGAGCAGTACTTC. Amino acid sequence: CSAGRLRRRTYEQYF.

J is TRBJ1-1 and V is TRBV7-9; D remains ambiguous. Between the trimmed V and J ends, which lost 2 bases and 8 bases, there was a span of 6 bases. The length of the CDR3 is 11 residues. Germline V gene data show CDR1 as SEHNR and CDR2 as FQNEAQ (reference sequence). CDR3 in DNA: TGTGCCAGCAGCTTAACCGCCGAAGCTTTCTTT. Protein product: CASSLTAEAFF.

V is TRBV4-2 and J is TRBJ2-7, with 10 bases identical to TRBD2. Trimming removed 2 bases from V and 5 bases from J; junction bases left unmatched: 6. The CDR3 totals 15 residues. Germline CDR1 is LGHNA and CDR2 is YNFKEQ. CDR3 DNA sequence: TGTGCCAGCAGCCAAACAGCGGGAGGGGTCCACGAGCAGTACTTC. This translates into CASSQTAGGVHEQYF.

The chain is built from TRBV9 and TRBJ1-2; a weak D match, TRBD1 (6 bases). V gave up 6 bases and J gave up 7 bases, with 13 bases separating them. The length of the CDR3 is 12 residues. Germline V gives CDR1 SGDLS, CDR2 YYNGEE. CDR3 nucleotides: TGTGCCAGCACTAACCCGGGGGCTGGCTACACCTTC. Translation: CASTNPGAGYTF.

V gene TRBV20-1 combines with J gene TRBJ1-2; 8 bases line up with TRBD1. Germline V gives CDR1 DFQATT, CDR2 SNEGSKA (reference sequence). The CDR3 has 13 residues. The ends lost 4 bases at V and 5 bases at J; junction bases unmatched: 6. The CDR3 loop is CSATVRTGYGYTF. Written as DNA, the CDR3 is TGCAGTGCTACCGTTCGGACAGGGTATGGCTACACCTTC.

This clonotype has only a few counts. The chain links TRBV10-3 to TRBJ2-1, with 8 bases lining up with TRBD1. The CDR3 is 15 residues long. CDR1 is ENHRY, CDR2 SYGVKD, per germline. The V and J ends lost 2 bases and 1 base, in that order; junction bases with no gene match: 1. The CDR3 region has the DNA TGTGCCATCAGTGAGGACAGGGGATCCTACAATGAGCAGTTCTTC. Its protein is CAISEDRGSYNEQFF.

The V gene is TRBV7-2, the J gene TRBJ2-3; 11 bases align to TRBD2. V shed 5 bases, J shed 5 bases, and the junction held 12 bases outside the gene matches. The CDR3 is 17 residues long. Germline lookup yields CDR1 SGHTA and CDR2 FQGNSA. For the CDR3, the DNA is TGTGCCAGCAGCATCCAATACTTAGCGGGAGGGAAAGATACGCAGTATTTT. Translated: CASSIQYLAGGKDTQYF. The full variable domain, in which reference TRBV7-2 and TRBJ2-3 provide the parts outside the CDR3, is GAGVSQSPSNKVTEKGKDVELRCDPISGHTALYWYRQSLGQGLEFLIYFQGNSAPDKSGLPSDRFSAERTGGSVSTLTIQRTQQEDSAVYLCASSIQYLAGGKDTQYFGPGTRLTVL.

This chain uses TRBV9 with TRBJ1-2; D call uncertain. Germline loops: CDR1 SGDLS, CDR2 YYNGEE. The V gene lost 4 bases and the J gene lost 5 bases, with 12 bases spanning the gap. The CDR3 has 13 residues. CDR3 nucleotide sequence: TGTGCCAGCAGCCGCGCCCCGGTTTATGGCTACACCTTC. Translation: CASSRAPVYGYTF.

This sequence joins TRBV20-1 and TRBJ2-7; 8 bases line up with TRBD1. The CDR3 is 13 amino acids. Germline CDR1 and CDR2: DFQATT and SNEGSKA (reference sequence). The CDR3: CSAQGAISYEQYF. In DNA, the CDR3 is TGCAGCGCTCAGGGGGCAATCTCCTACGAGCAGTACTTC.

V gene TRBV4-3 combines with J gene TRBJ2-1; D gene uncertain. This CDR3 comprises 13 residues. The germline V gene has CDR1 LGHNA and CDR2 YSLEER. V was cut by 0 bases and J by 8 bases, with 8 bases left in between. CDR3 sequence: CASSQDFFHEQFF. The CDR3 bases are TGCGCCAGCAGCCAAGATTTTTTCCATGAGCAGTTCTTC.

Comment on this clonotype: A much larger clone lies one base from this, so it may be a read error. The chain couples TRBV20-1 to TRBJ2-3, with 9 bases identical to TRBD2. CDR3 length equals 15 residues. Germline-derived CDR1 and CDR2 are DFQATT and SNEGSKA (reference sequence). The CDR3 nucleotides read TGCAGTGCTAGAGTAGCGGGAGTAGGCACAGATGCGCAGTATTTT. It encodes CSARVAGVGTDAQYF.